This T cell receptor beta chain was documented in a study of OX40 agonist ivuxolimab in advanced cancers. In the study overall: Partial responses were achieved by three patients: one hepatocellular carcinoma, two cutaneous melanoma.

Clones were read by immunoSEQ multiplex PCR, and TCRdb kept only the in-frame ones, dropping some. The data show over 60,000 clones, around 94% seen once. This CDR3 has 12 amino acids. CDR1 SGDLS and CDR2 YYNGEE come from the germline V gene. Trimming took 3 bases from V and 5 from J, leaving 8 bases between them. Material: CD4+ or CD8+ T cells sorted from blood, obtained in a trial of the OX40 agonist ivuxolimab. The TCR comes from an adult with an advanced solid tumor such as melanoma, head and neck, liver or kidney cancer. The rearrangement links TRBV9 to TRBJ2-5; D uncertain. CDR3 in DNA: TGTGCCAGCAGCGCGGATTTTGAGACCCAGTACTTC. Translated: CASSADFETQYF.